The 12 T cell receptor beta chains presented below share a single source sample, sequenced in a study of cytomegalovirus exposure and HLA in healthy donors. The PCR made use of 60 Vbeta and 13 Jbeta primers. Clones were sequenced by immunoSEQ multiplex PCR, and TCRdb holds only the in-frame ones, with some missing. The repertoire holds more than 90,000 clones, with around three quarters as singletons. Input material: PBMCs. The receptors shown here come from a man in his forties in good health and CMV-seronegative.

The rearrangement joins TRBV5-1 to TRBJ2-1; 9 nucleotides align to TRBD2. This CDR3 region has 15 residues. Germline V gene lookup returns CDR1 SGHRS and CDR2 YFSETQ. The V segment lost 4 bases and the J segment 5 bases; nucleotides outside the gene matches: 7. The CDR3 nucleotides are TGCGCCAGCAGCGGTTTAGCGGGGGCCGACAATGAGCAGTTCTTC. Residues: CASSGLAGADNEQFF.

The V gene is TRBV6-1, the J gene TRBJ1-2; D not resolved. Germline CDR1 and CDR2: MNHNS and SASEGT. CDR3 length: 14 amino acids. V gave up 3 bases and J gave up 12 bases, with 20 bases separating them. CDR3 sequence (DNA): TGTGCCAGCAGTGAGGGAGGGTCCGACCCGAGGAACACCTTC. Its protein product is CASSEGGSDPRNTF.

The CDR3 DNA is TGTGCCAGCAGATCCGGGACAGGGAACACCGGGGAGCTGTTTTTT. It yields the protein CASRSGTGNTGELFF. The V gene is TRBV2, the J gene TRBJ2-2, with 8 bases identical to TRBD1. V lost 6 bases to trimming and J lost 1 base; unmatched junction nucleotides: 4. In germline, CDR1 is SNHLY, CDR2 FYNNEI. There are 15 residues in the CDR3.

The gene calls are TRBV6-5 and TRBJ1-1; the D is unclear. Germline assignment: CDR1 MNHEY and CDR2 SVGAGI. With 4 bases removed from V and 1 base from J, the gap between germline ends came to 10 bases. CDR3 length: 14 residues. CDR3 bases: TGTGCCAGCAGTTCCCCCGCCGGGAACACTGAAGCTTTCTTT. As protein: CASSSPAGNTEAFF.

The chain couples TRBV29-1 to TRBJ1-2; unclear D gene. Germline values: CDR1 SQVTM, CDR2 ANQGSEA. Trimming shortened V by 3 bases and J by 3 bases, and 17 bases separated the two germline ends. This CDR3 spans 15 amino acids. CDR3 nucleotides: TGCAGCGTTGATGGTTCTCCCGGGGAAGACTATGGCTACACCTTC. Its translation is CSVDGSPGEDYGYTF.

This clone has only one observation. The rearrangement joins TRBV2 to TRBJ2-7; TRBD1 is a possible D gene (6 bases). Trimming left V 5 bases short and J 3 bases short, with 11 bases between. Germline V CDR1 and CDR2: SNHLY, FYNNEI. The CDR3 is made up of 13 amino acids. The CDR3 bases are TGTGCCAGCAGTTGGGACAATAACTACGAGCAGTACTTC. Amino acids: CASSWDNNYEQYF.

The gene calls are TRBV19 and TRBJ2-7; D is ambiguous. The CDR3 runs 13 residues. Trimming stripped 5 bases from V and 2 bases from J, with 10 bases between. Germline CDR1 and CDR2: LNHDA and SQIVND (reference sequence). This chain's CDR3 is CASSDTVPYEQYF. The CDR3 DNA follows: TGTGCCAGTAGTGACACGGTACCCTACGAGCAGTACTTC.

This clone was observed a handful of times. CDR3 DNA: TGTGCCAGCAGCGAACAGGGGGCGAACACTGAAGCTTTCTTT. It yields the protein CASSEQGANTEAFF. The chain employs TRBV7-6 and TRBJ1-1, with TRBD1 matching over 9 bases. CDR3 length: 14 residues. Germline V gene lookup returns CDR1 SGHVS and CDR2 FNYEAQ. The V gene end was trimmed by 5 bases and the J gene end by 1 base; junction bases not matched to a gene: 2.

This chain joins TRBV14 and TRBJ2-7; D possibly corresponds to TRBD1 (5 bases). Per the germline V gene, CDR1 is SGHDN and CDR2 is FVKESK. This CDR3 spans 15 amino acids. The germline V and J ends were trimmed by 0 bases and 5 bases, with 14 bases remaining between them. As DNA, the CDR3 is TGTGCCAGCAGCCAAGAAATGGCAGGGTATCACGAGCAGTACTTC. Its protein product is CASSQEMAGYHEQYF. Full variable domain (remainder filled in from reference TRBV14 and TRBJ2-7): EAGVTQFPSHSVIEKGQTVTLRCDPISGHDNLYWYRRVMGKEIKFLLHFVKESKQDESGMPNNRFLAERTGGTYSTLKVQPAELEDSGVYFCASSQEMAGYHEQYFGPGTRLTVT.

On this clone: A read error may account for a junction end that differs from germline. At the DNA level, this CDR3 is encoded by other sequences in the same sample as well. CDR3 sequence: CASNRRRDSSNEQFF. The CDR3 region has the DNA TGCGCCAGTAACAGACGGAGGGACAGTTCGAATGAGCAGTTCTTC. The V gene is TRBV19, the J gene TRBJ2-1; perhaps TRBD1 as D (7 bases). From germline, CDR1 is LNHDA and CDR2 SQIVND (reference sequence). The CDR3 consists of 15 residues.

This clone was counted a few times. The chain recombines TRBV14 with TRBJ2-5, with TRBD2 matching 15 bases. Matching the DNA end better, TRBJ2-7 makes the J call doubtful. Germline V gives CDR1 SGHDN, CDR2 FVKESK. CDR3 length equals 16 residues. CDR3 sequence (DNA): TGTGCCAGCAGCCGCGGACTAGCGGGGGGGGTCTACGAGCAGTACTTC. As protein: CASSRGLAGGVYEQYF.

The V call is TRBV7-2, the J call TRBJ1-1, with D unresolved. Trimming stripped 6 bases from V and 1 base from J, with 9 bases between. The CDR3 is made up of 13 amino acids. Per the germline V gene, CDR1 is SGHTA and CDR2 is FQGNSA. CDR3 in amino acids: CASRKQTNTEAFF. The CDR3 DNA reads as TGTGCCAGCAGGAAACAGACGAACACTGAAGCTTTCTTT.